A single T cell receptor beta chain is shown here with its context. Antigen: not known. All donors participated as healthy donors of bone marrow. Germline V CDR1 and CDR2: SEHNR, FQNEAQ (reference sequence). Trimming pared 3 bases from V and 5 bases from J, leaving 16 bases between. The CDR3 runs 15 residues. Primers for the PCR totalled 60 Vbeta and 13 Jbeta. Clones were sequenced by immunoSEQ multiplex PCR, and TCRdb holds only the in-frame ones, with some missing. Among about 170,000 clones, 65% to 85% were seen once, and the ten largest hold 1.2%. This sample stems from a study of cytomegalovirus exposure and HLA in healthy donors. The wider study: When just under 400 donors were genotyped, about 81% of them were found to fall in the Caucasian-associated ancestry cluster.

Regarding the study as a whole: Another analysis was done later, and it associated more than 15,000 TCR beta sequences with HLA alleles at 0.05 false discovery rate. A later analysis found TCR association rates differed by HLA locus, highest for DRB1 and lowest for HLA-C.

This TCR was recovered from a boy aged 2 to 10 in good health and CMV-seronegative. Sequencing was performed on PBMCs. The V and J genes are TRBV7-9 and TRBJ2-5, with D maybe TRBD1 (6 bases). The CDR3 DNA sequence: TGTGCCAGCAGCTTCCTCACAGGGTTCGGGGAGACCCAGTACTTC. It yields the protein CASSFLTGFGETQYF.